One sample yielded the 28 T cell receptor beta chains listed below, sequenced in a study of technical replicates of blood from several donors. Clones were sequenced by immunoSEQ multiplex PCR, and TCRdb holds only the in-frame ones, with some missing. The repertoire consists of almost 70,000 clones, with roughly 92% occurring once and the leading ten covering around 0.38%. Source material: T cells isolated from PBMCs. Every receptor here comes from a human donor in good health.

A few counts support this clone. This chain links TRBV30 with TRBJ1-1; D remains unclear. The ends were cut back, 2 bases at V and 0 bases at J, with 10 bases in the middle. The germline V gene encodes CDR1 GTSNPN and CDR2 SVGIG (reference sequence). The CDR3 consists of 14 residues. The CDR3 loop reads CAWSFGVMNTEAFF. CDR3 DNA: TGTGCCTGGAGTTTCGGAGTCATGAACACTGAAGCTTTCTTT. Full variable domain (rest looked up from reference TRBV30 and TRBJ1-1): SQTIHQWPATLVQPVGSPLSLECTVEGTSNPNLYWYRQAAGRGLQLLFYSVGIGQISSEVPQNLSASRPQDRQFILSSKKLLLSDSGFYLCAWSFGVMNTEAFFGQGTRLTVV.

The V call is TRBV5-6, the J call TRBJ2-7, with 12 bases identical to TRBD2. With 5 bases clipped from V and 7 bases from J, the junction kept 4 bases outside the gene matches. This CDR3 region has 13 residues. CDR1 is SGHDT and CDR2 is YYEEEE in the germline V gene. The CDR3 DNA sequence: TGTGCCAGCAGAGGGCTAGCGGGAGGGGAGCAGTACTTC. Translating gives CASRGLAGGEQYF.

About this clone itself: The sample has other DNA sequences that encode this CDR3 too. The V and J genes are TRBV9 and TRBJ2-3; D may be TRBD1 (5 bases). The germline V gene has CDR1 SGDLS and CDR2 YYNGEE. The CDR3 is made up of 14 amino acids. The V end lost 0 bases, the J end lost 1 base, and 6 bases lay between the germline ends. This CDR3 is CASSVEGGTDTQYF. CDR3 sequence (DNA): TGTGCCAGCAGCGTAGAAGGGGGCACAGATACGCAGTATTTT. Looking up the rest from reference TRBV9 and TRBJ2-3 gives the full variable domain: DSGVTQTPKHLITATGQRVTLRCSPRSGDLSVYWYQQSLDQGLQFLIQYYNGEERAKGNILERFSAQQFPDLHSELNLSSLELGDSALYFCASSVEGGTDTQYFGPGTRLTVL.

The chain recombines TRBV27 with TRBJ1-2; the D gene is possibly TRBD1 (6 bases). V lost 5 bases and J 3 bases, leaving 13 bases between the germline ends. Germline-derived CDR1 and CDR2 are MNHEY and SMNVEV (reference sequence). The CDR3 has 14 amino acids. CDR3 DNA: TGTGCCAGCAGTACAACAGGGTCAGACTATGGCTACACCTTC. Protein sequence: CASSTTGSDYGYTF.

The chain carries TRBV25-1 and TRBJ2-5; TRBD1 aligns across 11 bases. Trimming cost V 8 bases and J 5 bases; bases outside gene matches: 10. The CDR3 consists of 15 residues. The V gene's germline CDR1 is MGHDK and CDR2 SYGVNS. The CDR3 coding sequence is TGTGCCAGCTTATCTGGACAGGGGGCCTGGGAGACCCAGTACTTC. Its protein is CASLSGQGAWETQYF.

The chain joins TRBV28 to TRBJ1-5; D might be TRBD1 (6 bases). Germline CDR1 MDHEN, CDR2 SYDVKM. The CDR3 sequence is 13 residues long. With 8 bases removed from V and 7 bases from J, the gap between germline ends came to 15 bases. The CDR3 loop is CASLTGIGQPQHF. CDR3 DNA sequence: TGTGCCAGCCTCACAGGGATAGGACAGCCCCAGCATTTT.

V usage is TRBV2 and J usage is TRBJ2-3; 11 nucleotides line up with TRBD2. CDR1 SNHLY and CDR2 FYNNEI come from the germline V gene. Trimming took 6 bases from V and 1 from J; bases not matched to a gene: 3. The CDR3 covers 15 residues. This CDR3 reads CASRLLAGGTDTQYF. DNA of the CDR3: TGTGCCAGCAGACTACTAGCGGGAGGCACAGATACGCAGTATTTT.

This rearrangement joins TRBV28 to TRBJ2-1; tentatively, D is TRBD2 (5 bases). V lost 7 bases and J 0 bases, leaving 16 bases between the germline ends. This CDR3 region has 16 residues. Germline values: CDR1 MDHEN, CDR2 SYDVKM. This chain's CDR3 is CASTPSGISSYNEQFF. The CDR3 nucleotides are TGTGCCAGCACCCCCTCCGGGATAAGCTCCTACAATGAGCAGTTCTTC.

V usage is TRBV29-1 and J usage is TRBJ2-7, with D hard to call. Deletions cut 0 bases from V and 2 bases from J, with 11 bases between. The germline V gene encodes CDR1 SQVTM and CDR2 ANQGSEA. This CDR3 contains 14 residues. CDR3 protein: CSVEEGGEPYEQYF. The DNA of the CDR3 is TGCAGCGTTGAAGAAGGCGGTGAGCCCTACGAGCAGTACTTC.

CDR3 nucleotide sequence: TGTGCCAGCAGCTTAGAGTTCTGGGGGACAGGCGAGAATGAGCAGTTCTTC. Translating it yields CASSLEFWGTGENEQFF. The chain joins TRBV11-3 to TRBJ2-1; TRBD1 matches 8 bases. Germline lookup yields CDR1 SGHNT and CDR2 YENEEA. CDR3 size: 17 residues. J gave up 7 bases and V 0 bases, and 11 bases lay outside the gene matches.

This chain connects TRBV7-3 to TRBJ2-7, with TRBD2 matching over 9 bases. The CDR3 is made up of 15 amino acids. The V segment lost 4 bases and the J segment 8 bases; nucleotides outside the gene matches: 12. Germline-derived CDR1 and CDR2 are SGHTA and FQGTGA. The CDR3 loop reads CASSSPTSGPPKQYF. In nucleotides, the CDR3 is TGTGCCAGCAGCTCCCCGACTAGCGGTCCTCCTAAGCAGTACTTC.

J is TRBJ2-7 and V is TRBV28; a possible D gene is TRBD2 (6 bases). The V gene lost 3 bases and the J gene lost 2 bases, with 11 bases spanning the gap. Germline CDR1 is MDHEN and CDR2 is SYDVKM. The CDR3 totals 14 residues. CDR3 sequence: CASSFGGEAYEQYF. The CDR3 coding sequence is TGTGCCAGCAGTTTTGGAGGGGAAGCCTACGAGCAGTACTTC.

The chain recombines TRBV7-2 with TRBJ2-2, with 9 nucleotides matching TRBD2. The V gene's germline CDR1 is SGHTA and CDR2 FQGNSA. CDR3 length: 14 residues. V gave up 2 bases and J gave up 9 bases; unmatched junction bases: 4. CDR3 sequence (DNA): TGTGCCAGCAGCTTACTAGCGGGAAGGCGGGAGCTGTTTTTT. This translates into CASSLLAGRRELFF.

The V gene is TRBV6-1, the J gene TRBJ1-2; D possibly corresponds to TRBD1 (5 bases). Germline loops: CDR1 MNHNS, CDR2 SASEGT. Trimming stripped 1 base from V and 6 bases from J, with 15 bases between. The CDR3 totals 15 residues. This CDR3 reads CASSEGVRDYHGYTF. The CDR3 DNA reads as TGTGCCAGCAGTGAAGGGGTCAGGGATTACCATGGCTACACCTTC.

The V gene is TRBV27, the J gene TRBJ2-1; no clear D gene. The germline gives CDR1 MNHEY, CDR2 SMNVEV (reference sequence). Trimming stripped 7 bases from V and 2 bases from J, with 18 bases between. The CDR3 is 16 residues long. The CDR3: CASMYKAFSTYNEQFF. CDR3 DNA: TGTGCCAGCATGTATAAGGCTTTTAGCACCTACAATGAGCAGTTCTTC.

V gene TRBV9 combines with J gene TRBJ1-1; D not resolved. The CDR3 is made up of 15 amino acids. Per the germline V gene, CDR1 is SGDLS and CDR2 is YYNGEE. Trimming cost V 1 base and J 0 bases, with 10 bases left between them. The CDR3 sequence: CASSVSTALNTEAFF. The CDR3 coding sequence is TGTGCCAGCAGCGTATCAACAGCTCTGAACACTGAAGCTTTCTTT.

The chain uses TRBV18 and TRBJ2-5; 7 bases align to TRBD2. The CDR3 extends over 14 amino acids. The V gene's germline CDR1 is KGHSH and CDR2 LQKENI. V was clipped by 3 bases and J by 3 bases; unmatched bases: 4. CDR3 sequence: CASSPLLAEETQYF. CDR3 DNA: TGTGCCAGCTCACCCCTCCTAGCGGAAGAGACCCAGTACTTC.

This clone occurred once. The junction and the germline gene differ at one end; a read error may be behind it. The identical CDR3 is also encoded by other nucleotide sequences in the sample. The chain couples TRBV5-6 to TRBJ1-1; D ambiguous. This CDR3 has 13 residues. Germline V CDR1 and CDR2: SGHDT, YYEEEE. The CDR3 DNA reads TGCGCCAGCAGACCGGGGATGAACACTGAAGCTTTCTTT. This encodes CASRPGMNTEAFF.

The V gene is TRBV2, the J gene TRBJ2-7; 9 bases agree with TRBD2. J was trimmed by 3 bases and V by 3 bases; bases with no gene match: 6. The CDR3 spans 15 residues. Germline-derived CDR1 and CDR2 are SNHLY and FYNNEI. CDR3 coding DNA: TGTGCCAGCAGTGAGCGTCTAGCGGGGATCTACGAGCAGTACTTC. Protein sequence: CASSERLAGIYEQYF.

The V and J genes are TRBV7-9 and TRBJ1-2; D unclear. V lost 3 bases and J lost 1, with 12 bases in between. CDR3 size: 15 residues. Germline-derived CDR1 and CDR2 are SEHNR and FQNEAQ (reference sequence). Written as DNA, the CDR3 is TGTGCCAGCAGCTTGAGGAGGAGCATTAACTATGGCTACACCTTC. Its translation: CASSLRRSINYGYTF.

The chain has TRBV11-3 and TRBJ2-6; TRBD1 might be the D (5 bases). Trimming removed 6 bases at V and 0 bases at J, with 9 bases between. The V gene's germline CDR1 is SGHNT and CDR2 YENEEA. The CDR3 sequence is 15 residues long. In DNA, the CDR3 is TGTGCCAGCAGTCGACAGAGCTCTGGGGCCAACGTCCTGACTTTC. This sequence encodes CASSRQSSGANVLTF.

The CDR3 spells CASSHGSDEQYF. For the CDR3, the DNA is TGTGCCAGCAGCCACGGGAGCGACGAGCAGTACTTC. The V call is TRBV5-5, the J call TRBJ2-7; a possible D gene is TRBD2 (6 bases). The CDR3 totals 12 residues. Germline CDR1 and CDR2: SGHKS and YYEKEE (reference sequence). V lost 4 bases and J 5 bases, leaving 10 bases between the germline ends.

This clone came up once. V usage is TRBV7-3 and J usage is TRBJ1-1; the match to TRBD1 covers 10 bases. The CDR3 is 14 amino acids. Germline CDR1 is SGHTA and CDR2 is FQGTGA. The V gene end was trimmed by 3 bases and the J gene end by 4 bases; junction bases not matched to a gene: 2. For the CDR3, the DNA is TGTGCCAGCAGCTTGGGACAGGGGTCCACTGAAGCTTTCTTT. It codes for CASSLGQGSTEAFF.

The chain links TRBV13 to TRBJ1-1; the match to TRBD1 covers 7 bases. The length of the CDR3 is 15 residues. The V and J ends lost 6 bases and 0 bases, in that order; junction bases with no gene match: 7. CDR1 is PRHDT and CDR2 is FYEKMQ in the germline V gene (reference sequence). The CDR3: CASRSTGDMNTEAFF. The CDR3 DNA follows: TGTGCCAGCAGATCAACAGGGGACATGAACACTGAAGCTTTCTTT. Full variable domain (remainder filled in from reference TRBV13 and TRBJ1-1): AAGVIQSPRHLIKEKRETATLKCYPIPRHDTVYWYQQGPGQDPQFLISFYEKMQSDKGSIPDRFSAQQFSDYHSELNMSSLELGDSALYFCASRSTGDMNTEAFFGQGTRLTVV.

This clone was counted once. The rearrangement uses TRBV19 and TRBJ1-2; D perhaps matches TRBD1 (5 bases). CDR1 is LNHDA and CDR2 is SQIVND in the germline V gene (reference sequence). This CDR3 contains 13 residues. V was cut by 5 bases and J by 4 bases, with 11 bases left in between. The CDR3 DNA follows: TGTGCCAGTAGTCCACAGGACCGCTATGGCTACACCTTC. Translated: CASSPQDRYGYTF.

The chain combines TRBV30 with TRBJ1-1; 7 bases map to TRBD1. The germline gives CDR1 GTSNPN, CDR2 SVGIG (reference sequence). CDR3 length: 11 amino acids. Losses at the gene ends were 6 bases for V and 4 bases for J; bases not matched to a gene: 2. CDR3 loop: CACRQGTEAFF. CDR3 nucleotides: TGTGCCTGCCGACAGGGCACTGAAGCTTTCTTT.

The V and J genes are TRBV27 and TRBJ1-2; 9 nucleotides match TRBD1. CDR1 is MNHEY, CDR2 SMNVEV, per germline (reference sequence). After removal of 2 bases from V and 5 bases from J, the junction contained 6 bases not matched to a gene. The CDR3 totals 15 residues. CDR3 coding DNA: TGTGCCAGCAGTTTAGTGAGGACAGGGGAATATGGCTACACCTTC. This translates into CASSLVRTGEYGYTF.

CDR3 protein: CASSGSGLGNDEQFF. CDR3 nucleotide sequence: TGCGCCAGCAGCGGGTCGGGACTAGGTAATGATGAGCAGTTCTTC. The chain combines TRBV5-1 with TRBJ2-1, with 8 bases fitting TRBD2. Germline CDR1 reads SGHRS; CDR2 reads YFSETQ. V was clipped by 4 bases and J by 8 bases; unmatched bases: 11. The CDR3 contains 15 residues.